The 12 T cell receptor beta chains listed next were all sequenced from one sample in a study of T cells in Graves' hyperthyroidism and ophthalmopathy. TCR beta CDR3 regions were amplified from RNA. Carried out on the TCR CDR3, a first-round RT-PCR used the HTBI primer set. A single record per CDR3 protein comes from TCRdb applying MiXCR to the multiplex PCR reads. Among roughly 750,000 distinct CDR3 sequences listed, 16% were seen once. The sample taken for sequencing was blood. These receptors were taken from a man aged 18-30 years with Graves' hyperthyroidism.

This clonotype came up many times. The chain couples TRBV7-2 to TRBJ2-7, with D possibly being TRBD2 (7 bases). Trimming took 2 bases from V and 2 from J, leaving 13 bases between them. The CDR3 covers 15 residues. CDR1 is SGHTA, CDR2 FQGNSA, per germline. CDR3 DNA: TGTGCCAGCAGCTTATCATCGGGGGGCGCCTACGAGCAGTACTTC. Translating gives CASSLSSGGAYEQYF.

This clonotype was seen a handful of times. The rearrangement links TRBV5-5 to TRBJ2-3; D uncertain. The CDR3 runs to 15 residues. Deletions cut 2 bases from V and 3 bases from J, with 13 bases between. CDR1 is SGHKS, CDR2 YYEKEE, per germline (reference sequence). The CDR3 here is CASSFWQTITDTQYF. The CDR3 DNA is TGTGCCAGCAGCTTCTGGCAGACGATTACAGATACGCAGTATTTT.

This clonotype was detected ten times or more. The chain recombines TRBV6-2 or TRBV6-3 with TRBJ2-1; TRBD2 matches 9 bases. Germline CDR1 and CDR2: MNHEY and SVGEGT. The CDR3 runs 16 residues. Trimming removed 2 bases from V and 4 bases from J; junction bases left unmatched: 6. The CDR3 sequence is CASSYEGLALYNEQFF. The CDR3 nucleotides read TGTGCCAGCAGTTACGAGGGACTAGCCCTTTACAATGAGCAGTTCTTC.

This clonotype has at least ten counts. CDR3 DNA sequence: TGCAGCGTTGAAGGGCTAGCGGGAACCCACCAAGAGACCCAGTACTTC. Amino acids: CSVEGLAGTHQETQYF. J is TRBJ2-5 and V is TRBV29-1; 9 bases align to TRBD2. The V segment lost 1 base and the J segment 0 bases; nucleotides outside the gene matches: 6. Per germline, CDR1 SQVTM and CDR2 ANQGSEA. The CDR3 loop spans 16 amino acids. The full variable domain, rest sourced from reference TRBV29-1 and TRBJ2-5, is SAVISQKPSRDICQRGTSLTIQCQVDSQVTMMFWYRQQPGQSLTLIATANQGSEATYESGFVIDKFPISRPNLTFSTLTVSNMSPEDSSIYLCSVEGLAGTHQETQYFGPGTRLLVL.

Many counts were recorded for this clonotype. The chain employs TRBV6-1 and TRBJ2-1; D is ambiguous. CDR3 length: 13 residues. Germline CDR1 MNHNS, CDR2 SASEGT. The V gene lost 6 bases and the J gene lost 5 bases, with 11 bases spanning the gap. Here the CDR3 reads CASRPGSNNEQFF. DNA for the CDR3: TGTGCCAGCAGACCCGGGTCGAACAATGAGCAGTTCTTC.

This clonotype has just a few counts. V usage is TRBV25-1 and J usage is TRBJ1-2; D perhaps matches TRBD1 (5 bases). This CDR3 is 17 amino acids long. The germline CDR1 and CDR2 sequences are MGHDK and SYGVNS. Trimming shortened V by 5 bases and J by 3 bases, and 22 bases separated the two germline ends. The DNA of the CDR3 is TGTGCCAGCAGTACATCCAGCCCGGGGGTCCGGGACTATGGCTACACCTTC. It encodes CASSTSSPGVRDYGYTF.

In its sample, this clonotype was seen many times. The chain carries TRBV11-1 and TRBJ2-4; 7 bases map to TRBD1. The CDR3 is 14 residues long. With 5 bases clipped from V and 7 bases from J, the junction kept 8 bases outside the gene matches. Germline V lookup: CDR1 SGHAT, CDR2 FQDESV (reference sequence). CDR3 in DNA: TGTGCCAGCAGCATAATAGGGACAGCGAACATTCAGTACTTC. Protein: CASSIIGTANIQYF.

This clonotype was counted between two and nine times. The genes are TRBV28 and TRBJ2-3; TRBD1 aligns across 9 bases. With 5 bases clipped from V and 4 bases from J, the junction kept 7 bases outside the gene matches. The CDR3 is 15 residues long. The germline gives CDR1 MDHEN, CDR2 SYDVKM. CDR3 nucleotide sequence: TGTGCCAGCAGTATCACAGGGGGCAGGGCAGATACGCAGTATTTT. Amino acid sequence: CASSITGGRADTQYF.

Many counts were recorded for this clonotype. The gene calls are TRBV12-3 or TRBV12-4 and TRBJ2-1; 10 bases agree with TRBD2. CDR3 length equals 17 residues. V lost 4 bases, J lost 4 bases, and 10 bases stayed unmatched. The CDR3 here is CASSSASGRWGYNEQFF. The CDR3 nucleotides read TGTGCCAGCAGTTCCGCTAGCGGGAGATGGGGATACAATGAGCAGTTCTTC.

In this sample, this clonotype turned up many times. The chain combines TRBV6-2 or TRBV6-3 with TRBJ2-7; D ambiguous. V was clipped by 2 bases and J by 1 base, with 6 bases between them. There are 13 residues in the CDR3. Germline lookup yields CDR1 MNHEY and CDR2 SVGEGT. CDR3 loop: CASSYGLSYEQYF. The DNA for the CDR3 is TGTGCCAGCAGTTACGGTCTTTCCTACGAGCAGTACTTC.

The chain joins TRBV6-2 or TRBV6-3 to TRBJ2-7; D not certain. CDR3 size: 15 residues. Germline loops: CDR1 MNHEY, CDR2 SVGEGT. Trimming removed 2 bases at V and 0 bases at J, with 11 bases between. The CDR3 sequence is CASSYVTTGSYEQYF. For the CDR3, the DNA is TGTGCCAGCAGTTACGTTACTACCGGCTCCTACGAGCAGTACTTC.

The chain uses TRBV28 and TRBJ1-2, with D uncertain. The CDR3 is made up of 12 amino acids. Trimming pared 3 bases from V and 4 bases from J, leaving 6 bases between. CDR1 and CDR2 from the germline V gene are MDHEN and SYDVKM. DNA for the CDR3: TGTGCCAGCAGTTTGGATACCTATGGCTACACCTTC. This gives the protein CASSLDTYGYTF.